A selection of T cell receptor beta chains follows, all from one sample in a study of OX40 agonist ivuxolimab in advanced cancers. The assay was immunoSEQ multiplex PCR, and TCRdb's table has in-frame clones only and misses some. The sample includes about 41,000 clones, about 82% of them seen just once. The source material was CD4+ or CD8+ T cells sorted from blood, sampled in a trial of the OX40 agonist ivuxolimab. The receptors come from an adult with an advanced solid tumor such as melanoma, head and neck, liver or kidney cancer. Both conserved end residues are part of each CDR3. Each record gives: V gene, D gene, CDR3 length, J gene, clone size, CDR3 protein, CDR3 DNA. D genes are given only for firm matches. Only part of the rows carry a size: once, few, many, or a class if the clone is expanded.

V: TRBV7-9; D: TRBD1; length: 13; J: TRBJ2-7; size: -; CDR3: CASSLTGAYEQYF; DNA: TGTGCCAGCAGCTTGACAGGGGCCTACGAGCAGTACTTC
V: TRBV6-6; D: TRBD1; length: 15; J: TRBJ1-6; size: -; CDR3: CASSGTGGYNSPLHF; DNA: TGTGCCAGCAGTGGGACAGGGGGCTATAATTCACCCCTCCACTTT
V: TRBV28; D: -; length: 14; J: TRBJ2-5; size: -; CDR3: CASKEGTAKETQYF; DNA: TGTGCCAGCAAAGAGGGAACCGCAAAGGAGACCCAGTACTTC
V: TRBV11-2; D: -; length: 15; J: TRBJ2-6; size: -; CDR3: CASSPRTAGANVLTF; DNA: TGTGCCAGCAGCCCCCGGACAGCTGGGGCCAACGTCCTGACTTTC
V: TRBV6-5; D: -; length: 14; J: TRBJ2-7; size: -; CDR3: CASSYHSLQEEQYF; DNA: TGTGCCAGCAGTTACCACTCTCTCCAAGAAGAGCAGTACTTC
V: TRBV18; D: TRBD2; length: 16; J: TRBJ2-1; size: few; CDR3: CASSPPAGGSYNEQFF; DNA: TGTGCCAGCTCACCACCGGCGGGAGGCTCCTACAATGAGCAGTTCTTC
V: TRBV7-8; D: TRBD2; length: 17; J: TRBJ2-1; size: -; CDR3: CASSLRRTSGSGNEQFF; DNA: TGTGCCAGCAGCTTACGCCGGACTAGCGGGAGTGGGAATGAGCAGTTCTTC
V: TRBV18; D: TRBD1; length: 17; J: TRBJ1-2; size: -; CDR3: CASSPTPAETGEYGYTF; DNA: TGTGCCAGCTCACCGACACCAGCTGAGACAGGGGAATATGGCTACACCTTC
V: TRBV9; D: TRBD1; length: 15; J: TRBJ2-7; size: -; CDR3: CASSVGQGASYEQYF; DNA: TGTGCCAGCAGCGTAGGGCAGGGGGCGAGCTACGAGCAGTACTTC
V: TRBV29-1; D: -; length: 12; J: TRBJ2-1; size: -; CDR3: CSVWGSYNEQFF; DNA: TGCAGCGTGTGGGGTTCCTACAATGAGCAGTTCTTC
V: TRBV10-3; D: -; length: 12; J: TRBJ1-1; size: -; CDR3: CAISVGDTEAFF; DNA: TGTGCCATCAGTGTAGGGGACACTGAAGCTTTCTTT